This T cell receptor beta chain was retrieved from a study of blood T cell repertoires in COVID-19. Whole-study context: The United States, Italy and Spain provided the acute and convalescent COVID-19 samples.

Libraries were prepared by immunoSEQ multiplex PCR; TCRdb keeps only in-frame clonotypes and omits some of them. The sample gives around 500,000 clones, 70% to 90% of which show up once; approximately 2.9% is in the top ten. The sequencing input was peripheral blood. The sequence was obtained from a human donor in a cohort sampled during active COVID-19.

DNA for the CDR3: TGTGCCAGCAGTTCTCCGGGACAGAGGTCGAGCACCTTC. Translating gives CASSSPGQRSSTF. J is TRBJ1-2 and V is TRBV28; 7 bases align to TRBD1. Germline lookup yields CDR1 MDHEN and CDR2 SYDVKM. The CDR3 runs 13 residues. V shed 4 bases and J 13 bases; nucleotides not matched to a gene: 12.